The 4 T cell receptor beta chains below come from one sample, sequenced in a study of T cell changes during pregnancy in multiple sclerosis. Sequencing used immunoSEQ multiplex PCR; TCRdb keeps in-frame clones, though not all of them. The sample shows roughly 52,000 clones, 80% to 90% of them seen only once. The specimen was CD4+ T cells from peripheral blood mononuclear cells, collected in the first trimester of pregnancy. These receptors were obtained from a female donor with multiple sclerosis, enrolled in a pregnancy study.

The chain carries TRBV27 and TRBJ1-6; 12 bases line up with TRBD1. Germline V CDR1 and CDR2: MNHEY, SMNVEV (reference sequence). V shed 5 bases and J 10 bases; nucleotides not matched to a gene: 12. The CDR3 totals 17 residues. The CDR3 region has the DNA TGTGCCAGCAGTCCGACCGGGACAGGGGGCTCCCTGTCACCCCTCCACTTT. Protein sequence: CASSPTGTGGSLSPLHF.

The chain is built from TRBV5-1 and TRBJ2-7; 9 bases are a match to TRBD1. There are 13 residues in the CDR3. V lost 5 bases to trimming and J lost 5 bases; unmatched junction nucleotides: 5. Germline CDR1 and CDR2: SGHRS and YFSETQ. The CDR3 region is CASSLRTGDEQYF. The CDR3 coding sequence is TGCGCCAGCAGTCTAAGGACAGGGGACGAGCAGTACTTC.

CDR3 loop: CASSQPLEGGYTF. As DNA, the CDR3 is TGTGCCAGTAGTCAGCCCCTAGAGGGAGGCTACACCTTC. V and J are TRBV19 and TRBJ1-2; D not resolved. V gave up 5 bases and J gave up 8 bases, with 15 bases separating them. The CDR3 spans 13 residues. Germline V gene sequence: CDR1 LNHDA, CDR2 SQIVND (reference sequence).

Details on this clone: The sample holds other DNA sequences that translate to the same CDR3. The V and J genes are TRBV19 and TRBJ1-6; 7 bases are shared with TRBD1. This CDR3 has 15 residues. Germline V CDR1 and CDR2: LNHDA, SQIVND (reference sequence). With V trimmed by 4 bases and J by 5 bases, 5 bases remained unmatched. The CDR3 DNA is TGTGCCAGTAGTACCGGGACAGCTGATAATTCACCCCTCCACTTT. Its translation is CASSTGTADNSPLHF.